This paragraph reports one T cell receptor beta chain. The antigen it recognizes is unknown. No base qualities exist here, and no much larger clone lies one base off it. The data were obtained in a study of blood T cell repertoires in COVID-19 (TCRdb year 2020). For the wider study: Samples from collaborators originated in the United States, Italy and Spain and spanned both the acute and convalescent phases of COVID-19. The prospective study material was composed of cDNA or gDNA derived from T cells, B-cell-depleted T cells, or PBMCs. Deeply sampled blood TCRbeta repertoires from subjects exposed to, actively infected with, or recovered from COVID-19 were included in the dataset. The repertoires were released in a freely available public database intended as a resource for research on the immune response to SARS-CoV-2. Samples came from the ongoing ImmuneRACE study (first 160 participants) plus 1,254 subjects from 6 global collaborators. A de-identified subject ID, COVID-19 status, age in years and sex were almost always included in the sample metadata. Where available, HLA class I and class II types were obtained from metadata supplied by the sample provider rather than from assay-based typing. Paper-wide results and their limitations: The amount of clinical and demographic metadata varied by source and participant and was provided uncurated.

TCRbeta CDR3 regions were amplified from genomic DNA by means of the immunoSEQ Assay, a bias-controlled multiplex PCR. The original pipeline was this. Within the assay, amplification of reference gene primers was used to estimate how many nucleated cells each sample contained. To quantify the absolute abundance of each unique TCRbeta CDR3 rearrangement, sequence reads were collapsed and filtered. For each sample, productive Simpson clonality was calculated as the square root of Simpson's diversity index over productive rearrangements. The source is immuneACCESS, and TCRdb retained only in-frame sequences with V and J called. Part of the clones is not carried over; for the studies checked, unresolved V genes explain less than half of this, and the remainder is unexplained. From that table come the V and J calls and clone size; the DNA was used to work out D and trimming. This sample holds about 310,000 clones; around 90% were observed only once. The biggest ten clones account for 1% of the sample.

Each collaborating institution followed its own protocols to collect whole blood in K2EDTA tubes. For TCRbeta analysis, collaborators shipped samples as frozen whole blood, isolated PBMCs, or DNA extracted from either of those sample types. The sequencing sample was made of peripheral blood. This clonotype originated in a man in his fifties with active or convalescent COVID-19.

This receptor has the CDR3 CASSDSDRPEQFF. The nucleotides are TGTGCCAGCAGTGACTCGGACAGGCCTGAGCAGTTCTTC. The rearrangement joined TRBV6-4 to TRBJ2-1; TRBD1 fits 7 bases in the junction. According to the germline V gene, CDR1 reads MRHNA and CDR2 reads SNTAGT. V is trimmed back by 0 bases and J by 9 bases, and the junction contains 2 bases that no gene match accounts for. Taken from cysteine to phenylalanine, the CDR3 has 13 residues. The sequence is cut down to CDR3 DNA, 39 bases in frame from base 1.